Shown below are 22 T cell receptor beta chains from a single sample sequenced in a study of tissue T cells after allogeneic stem cell transplantation. The protocol was immunoSEQ multiplex PCR, while the TCRdb copy is restricted to in-frame clones and leaves out a portion. This sample has around 300 clones; under 60% occur once, and the top ten carry around 18%. The sample taken for sequencing was skin. Receptors originate from a female BALB/c mouse in good health. The MHC haplotype recorded for the strain is H2-d.

The table lists this clone with a few counts. Genes here carry mouse names. The read comes to an end 1 residue before the CDR3 does, leaving the germline J gene to fill in the end. This chain uses TRBV20 with TRBJ2-2; no clear D. This CDR3 comprises 12 residues. Per germline, CDR1 GFQATS and CDR2 STVNSAI. V was pared by 1 base and J by 4 bases, with 4 bases between. CDR3 sequence: CGARGATGQLYF. Partial CDR3 DNA: TGTGGTGCTAGGGGGGCCACCGGGCAGCTCTAC.

On this clone: Gene names refer to mouse genes. The sequenced fragment ends 1 residue before the CDR3 boundary, so the rest is inferred from the germline J gene. The chain couples TRBV19 to TRBJ2-5, with D perhaps matching TRBD2 (6 bases). The V end was cut by 4 bases, the J end by 0 bases, with 12 bases between. Germline V gene sequence: CDR1 FNHDT, CDR2 SITEND (reference sequence). The CDR3 sequence is 15 residues long. The CDR3 spells CASSLWGLNQDTQYF. The CDR3 bases that were read are TGTGCCAGCAGTCTCTGGGGTCTTAACCAAGACACCCAGTAC.

As concerns this clone: Gene names are mouse gene names. The read terminates 1 residue ahead of where the CDR3 ends, so the germline J gene completes it. The chain uses TRBV12-2 and TRBJ2-5, with TRBD2 matching 8 bases. This CDR3 spans 13 amino acids. Trimming removed 2 bases from V and 5 bases from J; junction bases left unmatched: 2. Looked up from germline, CDR1 is SGHLS and CDR2 is HYDKME. The CDR3 is CASSPGGRDTQYF. The DNA read from the CDR3 is TGTGCCAGCTCTCCTGGGGGGAGAGACACCCAGTAC.

On this clone itself: Mouse gene names and germline throughout. The DNA ends 1 residue before the CDR3 does, and the rest of the CDR3 is filled in from the germline J gene. The rearrangement links TRBV1 to TRBJ1-4; TRBD1 agrees at 7 bases. The V gene end was trimmed by 2 bases and the J gene end by 0 bases; junction bases not matched to a gene: 3. Germline V lookup: CDR1 NSQYPW, CDR2 LRSPGD (reference sequence). The CDR3 is made up of 16 amino acids. The CDR3 bases that were read are TGCACCTGCAGTGCACTCAGGGGGATTTCCAACGAAAGATTATTT. It yields the protein CTCSALRGISNERLF. The whole CDR3 protein reads CTCSALRGISNERLFF. Filled out from reference TRBV1 and TRBJ1-4, the complete variable domain reads VTLLEQNPRWRLVPRGQAVNLRCILKNSQYPWMSWYQQDLQKQLQWLFTLRSPGDKEVKSLPGADYLATRVTDTELRLQVANMSQGRTLYCTCSALRGISNERLFFGHGTKLSVL.

A few counts support this clone. The genes are named according to mouse. Read coverage stops 1 residue before the CDR3 terminus; the germline J gene supplies the remainder. The rearrangement uses TRBV17 and TRBJ1-6; weak D call: TRBD1 (5 bases). TRBJ1-6 is an ORF for which the function is uncertain. The germline V gene encodes CDR1 MNHDT and CDR2 YYDKIL. This CDR3 spans 15 amino acids. With 7 bases removed from V and 1 base from J, the gap between germline ends came to 11 bases. CDR3: CASIPGPSYNSPLYF. The CDR3 DNA, read in part, is TGTGCTAGCATCCCGGGACCCTCCTATAATTCGCCCCTCTAC.

This clone was seen more than once but under ten times. Genes and germline come from the mouse. The read terminates 1 residue before the CDR3 end, so the remaining end is supplied by the germline J gene. The chain joins TRBV5 to TRBJ1-4; D is uncertain. Germline loops: CDR1 LGHNA, CDR2 YNLKQL (reference sequence). CDR3 size: 15 residues. V dropped 1 base and J dropped 0 bases, with 6 bases sitting between them. CDR3 DNA (partial): TGTGCCAGCAGCCAAGGACAAATTTCCAACGAAAGATTATTT. This gives the protein CASSQGQISNERLF. The entire CDR3 protein reads CASSQGQISNERLFF.

To note about this clone: Mouse gene names apply. The read stops 1 residue short of the end of the CDR3; the missing end is completed from the germline J gene. The V gene is TRBV19, the J gene TRBJ2-4; TRBD2 matches at 7 bases. The CDR3 covers 13 residues. With 1 base clipped from V and 7 bases from J, the junction kept 3 bases outside the gene matches. In germline, CDR1 is FNHDT, CDR2 SITEND (reference sequence). CDR3 DNA, as far as it was read: TGTGCCAGCAGTATACGTTGGGGGGACACCTTGTAC. It yields the protein CASSIRWGDTLY. The entire CDR3 protein reads CASSIRWGDTLYF.

A word on this clone: Here the gene names and germline are mouse. Read sequence stops 1 residue before the CDR3 end, and the germline J gene provides the missing end. The chain joins TRBV20 to TRBJ2-7; the match to TRBD2 covers 12 bases. The V gene end was trimmed by 2 bases and the J gene end by 4 bases; junction bases not matched to a gene: 3. The CDR3 sequence is 14 residues long. Germline values: CDR1 GFQATS, CDR2 STVNSAI. CDR3 bases read: TGTGGTGCTAGGTATGGGACTGGGGGGTATGAACAGTAC. This sequence encodes CGARYGTGGYEQY. The entire CDR3 reads CGARYGTGGYEQYF.

Details on this clone: The gene names given are mouse names. The read terminates 1 residue ahead of where the CDR3 ends, so the germline J gene completes it. This chain links TRBV19 with TRBJ2-5; tentative D call: TRBD2 (7 bases). This CDR3 is built from 14 residues. The germline V gene encodes CDR1 FNHDT and CDR2 SITEND (reference sequence). V was trimmed by 2 bases and J by 2 bases, leaving 9 bases between them. The CDR3 reads CASSILGAQDTQYF. The DNA read from the CDR3 is TGTGCCAGCAGTATTCTGGGGGCCCAAGACACCCAGTAC.

Concerning this clone itself: Germline and genes here are mouse. The read ends 1 residue before the CDR3 terminus; that terminus is restored from the germline J gene. This chain links TRBV13-2 with TRBJ2-2; unclear D gene. The germline CDR1 and CDR2 sequences are NNHNN and SYGAGS (reference sequence). The CDR3 is 15 residues long. V was trimmed by 1 base and J by 0 bases, leaving 7 bases between them. CDR3 sequence: CASGDLNANTGQLYF. The covered CDR3 bases are TGTGCCAGCGGTGATCTCAATGCAAACACCGGGCAGCTCTAC.

As concerns this clone: Gene names are mouse gene names. Read coverage stops 1 residue before the CDR3 terminus; the germline J gene supplies the remainder. The rearrangement joins TRBV20 to TRBJ1-1; D possibly corresponds to TRBD1 (5 bases). The CDR3 loop spans 12 amino acids. Germline loops: CDR1 GFQATS, CDR2 STVNSAI. Deletions cut 2 bases from V and 1 base from J, with 5 bases between. The sequenced part of the CDR3 DNA is TGTGGTGCTAGGACAGGGAACACAGAAGTCTTC. Translating it yields CGARTGNTEVF. The entire CDR3 protein reads CGARTGNTEVFF.

Concerning this clone: The listed genes are named as in mouse. Read data end 1 residue before the CDR3 end; the end is taken from the germline J gene. The rearrangement joins TRBV19 to TRBJ1-2; maybe TRBD1 (5 bases). There are 12 residues in the CDR3. Deletions cut 8 bases from V and 3 bases from J, with 11 bases between. Germline loops: CDR1 FNHDT, CDR2 SITEND (reference sequence). Incomplete CDR3 DNA: TGTGCCAGGATGGGGGGAGACTCCGACTACACC. Its translation is CARMGGDSDYT. The full CDR3 protein is CARMGGDSDYTF.

On this clone itself: Gene labels here are mouse ones. The read stops 1 residue short of the end of the CDR3; the missing end is completed from the germline J gene. The chain joins TRBV19 to TRBJ1-6, with TRBD1 as a possible D gene (5 bases). TRBJ1-6 qualifies as an ORF whose function is uncertain. The CDR3 is 15 residues long. Germline CDR1 reads FNHDT; CDR2 reads SITEND (reference sequence). V lost 4 bases, J lost 2 bases, and 10 bases lay in between. CDR3 amino acids: CASSPRQPYNSPLYF. The sequenced part of the CDR3 DNA is TGTGCCAGCAGTCCCCGACAGCCCTATAATTCGCCCCTCTAC.

With respect to this clone: Mouse germline and gene names are used. The CDR3 is cut off 1 residue early in the read; its end comes from the germline J gene. The chain is built from TRBV13-3 and TRBJ1-6, with D possibly TRBD1 on 6 matching bases. TRBJ1-6 falls under the ORF class, with uncertain function. This CDR3 has 16 residues. Germline V gives CDR1 NNHDY, CDR2 SYVADS. V lost 0 bases and J 2 bases, leaving 9 bases between the germline ends. Partial CDR3 DNA: TGTGCCAGCAGTGATGCGGGGGGGCCCTATAATTCGCCCCTCTAC. Translating it yields CASSDAGGPYNSPLY. The full CDR3 is CASSDAGGPYNSPLYF.

As to this clone: The gene names here belong to mouse. The read terminates 1 residue ahead of where the CDR3 ends, so the germline J gene completes it. The genes are TRBV13-2 and TRBJ1-4, with D possibly TRBD1 on 5 matching bases. The germline V and J ends were trimmed by 5 bases and 6 bases, with 5 bases remaining between them. The CDR3 totals 11 residues. Germline CDR1 and CDR2: NNHNN and SYGAGS (reference sequence). CDR3 loop: CASGQDERLFF. The DNA read from the CDR3 is TGTGCCAGCGGACAGGACGAAAGATTATTT.

There are a few counts of this clone. The gene symbols are mouse symbols. The read finishes 1 residue shy of the CDR3 end, and the germline J gene is used to complete it. The chain couples TRBV15 to TRBJ1-5; a weak D match, TRBD1 (5 bases). The CDR3 contains 13 residues. Between the trimmed V and J ends, which lost 5 bases and 2 bases, there was a span of 7 bases. Germline CDR1 reads SGHND; CDR2 reads FRSKSL. CDR3 amino acids: CASSPGHNQAPLF. The part of the CDR3 DNA that was read is TGTGCCAGCAGTCCGGGACACAACCAGGCTCCGCTT.

About this clone: Germline and genes here are mouse. The missing CDR3 end, 1 residue past where the read stops, is filled in from the germline J gene. V is TRBV12-1 and J is TRBJ2-1; tentatively, D is TRBD1 (6 bases). The V gene lost 4 bases and the J gene lost 6 bases, with 9 bases spanning the gap. The germline V gene has CDR1 SGHSN and CDR2 HYEKVE. This CDR3 region has 12 residues. The CDR3 DNA, read in part, is TGTGCCAGCTCCGAACAGGGTGCTGAGCAGTTC. Its translation is CASSEQGAEQF. The full CDR3 sequence reads CASSEQGAEQFF.

About this clone itself: Mouse names are used for the genes. The observed sequence ends 1 residue before the CDR3 terminus, with the missing tail filled in from the germline J gene. The rearrangement links TRBV13-2 to TRBJ2-7; D ambiguous. The CDR3 is made up of 12 amino acids. Deletions cut 0 bases from V and 7 bases from J, with 8 bases between. CDR1 NNHNN and CDR2 SYGAGS come from the germline V gene (reference sequence). CDR3 DNA, as far as it was read: TGTGCCAGCGGTGATGCACAGTGCGAACAGTAC. It specifies CASGDAQCEQY. The entire CDR3 sequence reads CASGDAQCEQYF.

The table lists this clone with a few counts. Genes and germline come from the mouse. The read finishes 1 residue shy of the CDR3 end, and the germline J gene is used to complete it. This chain uses TRBV13-3 with TRBJ1-2; D is unresolved. V dropped 2 bases and J dropped 4 bases, with 3 bases sitting between them. The germline gives CDR1 NNHDY, CDR2 SYVADS. The CDR3 has 11 residues. Here the CDR3 reads CASSESSDYTF. Incomplete CDR3 DNA: TGTGCCAGCAGTGAAAGCTCCGACTACACC.

On this clone: Germline and genes here are mouse. The observed sequence ends 1 residue before the CDR3 terminus, with the missing tail filled in from the germline J gene. V usage is TRBV29 and J usage is TRBJ2-7; possibly TRBD1 for D (5 bases). V lost 5 bases, J lost 0 bases, and 8 bases lay in between. This CDR3 comprises 13 residues. Per germline, CDR1 MSHET and CDR2 SYDVDS. The CDR3 bases that were read are TGTGCTAGCAGTCCAGGGAGCTCCTATGAACAGTAC. Its protein product is CASSPGSSYEQY. The whole CDR3 is CASSPGSSYEQYF.

Regarding this clone: Genes here carry mouse names. The CDR3 is cut off 1 residue early in the read; its end comes from the germline J gene. The chain is built from TRBV13-3 and TRBJ1-6; tentatively, D is TRBD1 (6 bases). TRBJ1-6 is recorded as an ORF, its role being uncertain. V lost 1 base and J 5 bases, leaving 10 bases between the germline ends. The CDR3 contains 15 residues. CDR1 NNHDY and CDR2 SYVADS come from the germline V gene. The CDR3 sequence is CASSDWGTNNSPLYF. CDR3 DNA, as far as it was read: TGTGCCAGCAGTGATTGGGGGACAAATAATTCGCCCCTCTAC.

On this clone: All gene names here are mouse names. The DNA ends 1 residue before the CDR3 does, and the rest of the CDR3 is filled in from the germline J gene. This chain links TRBV16 with TRBJ1-1, with 8 bases fitting TRBD1. The junction had 2 bases not matched to a gene; V was cut back by 1 base and J by 4 bases. The CDR3 extends over 14 amino acids. CDR1 SGHSA and CDR2 FRNQAP come from the germline V gene. CDR3 residues: CASSLAGGATEVFF. The part of the CDR3 DNA that was read is TGTGCAAGCAGCTTAGCAGGGGGCGCCACAGAAGTCTTC.